The next 26 T cell receptor beta chains were all read from a single sample in a study of blood T cell repertoires in COVID-19. Some clones are missing from TCRdb's copy, which holds only in-frame ones; the method was immunoSEQ multiplex PCR. In the table there are a few hundred thousand clones, approximately 85% of which are singletons. The specimen was PBMCs or T cells enriched from blood (not recorded which). The receptors shown here come from a woman in her forties or fifties who had been exposed to COVID-19.

V gene TRBV3-1 (or the pseudogene TRBV3-2) combines with J gene TRBJ2-5, with D perhaps TRBD2 (5 bases). V lost 1 base, J lost 4 bases, and 16 bases lay in between. Germline CDR1 LGHDT, CDR2 YNNKEL (reference sequence). The CDR3 length is 16 residues. CDR3 bases: TGTGCCAGCAGCCAAGGTTACTCAGGAGGAGGAGAGACCCAGTACTTC. It translates to CASSQGYSGGGETQYF.

The V gene is TRBV12-5, the J gene TRBJ2-1; D may be TRBD1 (5 bases). CDR1 and CDR2 (germline): LGHNT, FRNRAP. V shed 5 bases and J shed 0 bases, with 14 bases lying between them. This CDR3 spans 16 amino acids. This CDR3 is CASGPWGRSSYNEQFF. The CDR3 bases are TGTGCTAGTGGTCCCTGGGGCAGGAGCTCCTACAATGAGCAGTTCTTC. Full variable domain (outside the CDR3, taken from reference TRBV12-5 and TRBJ2-1): DARVTQTPRHKVTEMGQEVTMRCQPILGHNTVFWYRQTMMQGLELLAYFRNRAPLDDSGMPKDRFSAEMPDATLATLKIQPSEPRDSAVYFCASGPWGRSSYNEQFFGPGTRLTVL.

This chain uses TRBV18 with TRBJ2-2; 8 bases line up with TRBD1. The V and J ends lost 8 bases and 5 bases, in that order; junction bases with no gene match: 7. The germline CDR1 and CDR2 sequences are KGHSH and LQKENI. There are 14 residues in the CDR3. The CDR3 spells CASRRTGQTGELFF. The DNA of the CDR3 is TGTGCCAGCCGACGGACAGGGCAAACCGGGGAGCTGTTTTTT. Full variable domain (remainder filled in from reference TRBV18 and TRBJ2-2): NAGVMQNPRHLVRRRGQEARLRCSPMKGHSHVYWYRQLPEEGLKFMVYLQKENIIDESGMPKERFSAEFPKEGPSILRIQQVVRGDSAAYFCASRRTGQTGELFFGEGSRLTVL.

CDR3 protein: CASSVSGTGREGYTF. The CDR3 region has the DNA TGTGCCAGCAGTGTCTCCGGGACAGGGAGAGAGGGCTACACCTTC. The V and J genes are TRBV28 and TRBJ1-2; 9 bases are shared with TRBD1. The trim removed 5 bases at V and 8 bases at J, leaving 12 bases unmatched. The length of the CDR3 is 15 residues. In germline, CDR1 is MDHEN, CDR2 SYDVKM.

The J gene is TRBJ1-1, the V gene TRBV5-1, with a tentative D call TRBD1 (6 bases). From germline, CDR1 is SGHRS and CDR2 YFSETQ. The germline V and J ends were trimmed by 1 base and 5 bases, with 12 bases remaining between them. The CDR3 contains 14 residues. The chain's CDR3 is CASSLITGSTEAFF. In DNA, the CDR3 is TGCGCCAGCAGCTTGATAACAGGGTCTACTGAAGCTTTCTTT.

The chain combines TRBV13 with TRBJ1-1; 12 bases line up with TRBD1. Per the germline V gene, CDR1 is PRHDT and CDR2 is FYEKMQ (reference sequence). After removal of 1 base from V and 0 bases from J, the junction contained 3 bases not matched to a gene. The CDR3 loop spans 17 amino acids. The CDR3 protein is CASSLAGQGAMNTEAFF. The CDR3 coding sequence is TGTGCCAGCAGCTTAGCGGGACAGGGGGCTATGAACACTGAAGCTTTCTTT.

This clone was recorded once. This chain links TRBV4-1 with TRBJ2-2; 7 bases map to TRBD2. V gave up 0 bases and J gave up 6 bases; unmatched junction bases: 4. CDR3 size: 15 residues. The germline CDR1 and CDR2 sequences are MGHRA and YSYEKL. The chain's CDR3 is CASSQEAGRAGELFF. The CDR3 nucleotides read TGCGCCAGCAGCCAAGAGGCAGGGAGGGCCGGGGAGCTGTTTTTT.

The chain uses TRBV5-1 and TRBJ2-5; 8 nucleotides match TRBD1. Germline CDR1 reads SGHRS; CDR2 reads YFSETQ. The V gene end was trimmed by 3 bases and the J gene end by 4 bases; junction bases not matched to a gene: 8. The CDR3 has 15 amino acids. The CDR3 bases are TGCGCCAGCAGCTCGCCAGGGGGCGCTATAGAGACCCAGTACTTC. Protein sequence: CASSSPGGAIETQYF. Variable domain in full (rest from reference TRBV5-1 and TRBJ2-5): KAGVTQTPRYLIKTRGQQVTLSCSPISGHRSVSWYQQTPGQGLQFLFEYFSETQRNKGNFPGRFSGRQFSNSRSEMNVSTLELGDSALYLCASSSPGGAIETQYFGPGTRLLVL.

This chain connects TRBV6-5 to TRBJ1-1; D might be TRBD1 (6 bases). Germline V gene sequence: CDR1 MNHEY, CDR2 SVGAGI. Between the trimmed V and J ends, which lost 6 bases and 1 base, there was a span of 9 bases. This CDR3 is built from 13 residues. DNA of the CDR3: TGTGCCAGCAGCAGACAGGCGAACACTGAAGCTTTCTTT. Its protein product is CASSRQANTEAFF.

The rearrangement joins TRBV3-1 (or the pseudogene TRBV3-2) to TRBJ1-3; D gene uncertain. Germline V gene data show CDR1 as LGHDT and CDR2 as YNNKEL (reference sequence). CDR3 length: 15 residues. Deletions cut 4 bases from V and 4 bases from J, with 14 bases between. The CDR3 nucleotides are TGTGCCAGCAGCCCCCTCGAGGGCACGGGAAACACCATATATTTT. As protein: CASSPLEGTGNTIYF.

This clone was counted only a few times. The V gene is TRBV3-1 (or the pseudogene TRBV3-2), the J gene TRBJ1-1; 7 bases map to TRBD1. J was trimmed by 1 base and V by 0 bases; bases with no gene match: 11. The length of the CDR3 is 18 residues. CDR1 LGHDT and CDR2 YNNKEL come from the germline V gene (reference sequence). CDR3 sequence (DNA): TGTGCCAGCAGCCAAGATCTTTGGGACAGTCAAGGGAACACTGAAGCTTTCTTT. Its protein is CASSQDLWDSQGNTEAFF.

V gene TRBV28 combines with J gene TRBJ2-2; 8 positions match TRBD1. CDR1 is MDHEN and CDR2 is SYDVKM in the germline V gene. J gave up 2 bases and V 0 bases, and 5 bases lay outside the gene matches. The CDR3 is 17 amino acids. This CDR3 reads CASSLWLGQVNTGELFF. The DNA of the CDR3 is TGTGCCAGCAGTTTATGGCTGGGACAGGTTAACACCGGGGAGCTGTTTTTT.

The chain recombines TRBV10-2 with TRBJ1-6; D is unresolved. Per germline, CDR1 WSHSY and CDR2 SAAADI. CDR3 size: 16 residues. Trimming stripped 0 bases from V and 5 bases from J, with 11 bases between. The chain's CDR3 is CASSESRALNNSPLHF. CDR3 sequence (DNA): TGCGCCAGCAGTGAGTCGCGGGCCCTAAATAATTCACCCCTCCACTTT.

The CDR3 bases are TGCGCCAGCAGCTTCTCAACTTCCTATGGCTACACCTTC. Translated, it gives CASSFSTSYGYTF. The chain carries TRBV5-1 and TRBJ1-2; D is unresolved. This CDR3 has 13 residues. CDR1 and CDR2 (germline): SGHRS, YFSETQ. The V gene lost 2 bases and the J gene lost 4 bases, with 9 bases spanning the gap. Together with reference TRBV5-1 and TRBJ1-2, the CDR3 gives the full variable domain: KAGVTQTPRYLIKTRGQQVTLSCSPISGHRSVSWYQQTPGQGLQFLFEYFSETQRNKGNFPGRFSGRQFSNSRSEMNVSTLELGDSALYLCASSFSTSYGYTFGSGTRLTVV.

Only a few counts were recorded for this clone. The rearrangement uses TRBV21-1 and TRBJ1-4; the table's D gene call, TRBD1, was not cross checked with the DNA. TRBV21-1 is shown as a pseudogene. The CDR3 spans 15 residues. The CDR3 region is CASSKGRTGEEKLFF. CDR3 bases: TGTGCCAGCAGCAAAGGACGGACAGGGGAAGAAAAACTGTTTTTT.

The V gene is TRBV6-5, the J gene TRBJ1-2, with 11 nucleotides matching TRBD1. Germline V gives CDR1 MNHEY, CDR2 SVGAGI. The CDR3 totals 12 residues. Trimming cost V 4 bases and J 8 bases; bases outside gene matches: 0. CDR3: CASSWDRGGYTF. In nucleotides, the CDR3 is TGTGCCAGCAGTTGGGACAGGGGGGGCTACACCTTC.

The chain links TRBV3-1 (or the pseudogene TRBV3-2) to TRBJ2-5, with 8 bases lining up with TRBD1. Trimming cost V 3 bases and J 7 bases; bases outside gene matches: 7. The germline V gene encodes CDR1 LGHDT and CDR2 YNNKEL (reference sequence). This CDR3 spans 14 amino acids. In nucleotides, the CDR3 is TGTGCCAGCAGCCAGCGGACAGGGTCGGCGACCCAGTACTTC. Its protein product is CASSQRTGSATQYF.

V is TRBV3-1 (or the pseudogene TRBV3-2) and J is TRBJ1-2; D is unresolved. Trimming removed 2 bases at V and 4 bases at J, with 11 bases between. The CDR3 sequence is 14 residues long. Germline assignment: CDR1 LGHDT and CDR2 YNNKEL (reference sequence). The CDR3: CASSQTDGFYGYTF. The CDR3 DNA reads TGTGCCAGCAGCCAAACCGACGGGTTCTATGGCTACACCTTC.

This clone was recorded only once. V is TRBV5-1 and J is TRBJ1-2, with 7 bases fitting TRBD1. Germline V gene data show CDR1 as SGHRS and CDR2 as YFSETQ. Trimming removed 0 bases from V and 6 bases from J; junction bases left unmatched: 8. This CDR3 has 15 amino acids. The CDR3 loop reads CASSLEGRGLDGYTF. The CDR3 nucleotides are TGCGCCAGCAGCTTGGAGGGTAGGGGGCTCGATGGCTACACCTTC.

The rearrangement links TRBV5-6 to TRBJ1-2; the match to TRBD1 covers 7 bases. Germline V lookup: CDR1 SGHDT, CDR2 YYEEEE. The CDR3 extends over 15 amino acids. V gave up 0 bases and J gave up 3 bases; unmatched junction bases: 5. The CDR3 DNA is TGTGCCAGCAGCTTGGAGGGGGCGCGTGACTATGGCTACACCTTC. Translating gives CASSLEGARDYGYTF.

The J gene is TRBJ1-1, the V gene TRBV7-9; D is perhaps TRBD1 (5 bases). Germline-derived CDR1 and CDR2 are SEHNR and FQNEAQ (reference sequence). Trimming left V 5 bases short and J 1 base short, with 20 bases between. The CDR3 length is 17 residues. CDR3 sequence (DNA): TGTGCCAGCAGCCCCCGACAGATTTTTGCTCCGAACACTGAAGCTTTCTTT. The encoded protein is CASSPRQIFAPNTEAFF.

The chain links TRBV27 to TRBJ1-5; 7 bases match TRBD1. V shed 11 bases, J shed 4 bases, and the junction held 8 bases outside the gene matches. The germline V gene has CDR1 MNHEY and CDR2 SMNVEV (reference sequence). The CDR3 covers 13 residues. The CDR3 reads CAGPQGQNQPQHF. The CDR3 coding sequence is TGTGCCGGGCCACAGGGGCAAAATCAGCCCCAGCATTTT.

This sequence joins TRBV4-2 and TRBJ2-3, with 8 positions matching TRBD2. Germline-derived CDR1 and CDR2 are LGHNA and YNFKEQ. This CDR3 has 17 residues. The J segment lost 3 bases and the V segment lost 2 bases, leaving 10 bases of the junction unmatched. The CDR3 nucleotides are TGTGCCAGCAGCCAACTCCACCCGGGACTAGGAACAGATACGCAGTATTTT. Its protein is CASSQLHPGLGTDTQYF.

The chain employs TRBV11-2 and TRBJ1-1; 7 bases align to TRBD1. Germline assignment: CDR1 SGHAT and CDR2 FQNNGV. The trim removed 7 bases at V and 10 bases at J, leaving 15 bases unmatched. The CDR3 has 14 amino acids. CDR3 in amino acids: CASNPAGQLLGAFF. The CDR3 nucleotides are TGTGCCAGCAACCCCGCGGGACAGCTCCTGGGAGCTTTCTTT.

The V and J genes are TRBV28 and TRBJ1-3; D is possibly TRBD1 (6 bases). Germline V gene sequence: CDR1 MDHEN, CDR2 SYDVKM. This CDR3 is built from 15 residues. The ends were cut back, 2 bases at V and 3 bases at J, with 11 bases in the middle. CDR3 nucleotides: TGTGCCAGCAGTTTAAGAGGGGGTTATGGAAACACCATATATTTT. Protein product: CASSLRGGYGNTIYF.

The V call is TRBV3-1 (or the pseudogene TRBV3-2), the J call TRBJ1-2; tentative D call: TRBD1 (5 bases). Germline loops: CDR1 LGHDT, CDR2 YNNKEL (reference sequence). Trimming took off 1 base at V and 2 bases at J, with 11 bases between the two ends. CDR3 length: 15 residues. CDR3 region: CASSQGAGRNYGYTF. The CDR3, as DNA: TGTGCCAGCAGCCAAGGAGCAGGGAGGAACTATGGCTACACCTTC.